This entry is about one T cell receptor beta chain. These data are taken from a study of cytomegalovirus exposure and HLA in healthy donors. Although they were nominally healthy when sampled, donors likely had unrecorded immune exposures. The study ran its PCR with 60 Vbeta and 13 Jbeta primers. This table comes from immunoSEQ multiplex PCR, and its TCRdb copy is limited to in-frame clones, with some not included. Of approximately 220,000 clones listed, 70% to 80% were seen once; the top ten hold 0.2% to 0.25%. Sequencing input: PBMCs. The TCR comes from a girl aged 2-10 years in good health and CMV-seronegative.

CDR3 nucleotides: TGTGCCAGCAGCCTGGGGGGGGTTCCGGGTCAGCCCCAGCATTTT. Translation: CASSLGGVPGQPQHF. The chain links TRBV11-2 to TRBJ1-5; TRBD1 is a possible D gene (5 bases). The CDR3 totals 15 residues. The germline CDR1 and CDR2 sequences are SGHAT and FQNNGV. V dropped 5 bases and J dropped 6 bases, with 17 bases sitting between them. The full variable domain, in which reference TRBV11-2 and TRBJ1-5 provide the parts outside the CDR3, is EAGVAQSPRYKIIEKRQSVAFWCNPISGHATLYWYQQILGQGPKLLIQFQNNGVVDDSQLPKDRFSAERLKGVDSTLKIQPAKLEDSAVYLCASSLGGVPGQPQHFGDGTRLSIL.